Listed below are T cell receptor beta chains from one sample, sequenced in a study of shared clonotypes between healthy human individuals. Data came from immunoSEQ multiplex PCR; TCRdb stores just in-frame clones and leaves some out. The sample carries some 630,000 clones, 60% to 80% recorded once. Input material: memory CD4+ T cells sorted from blood. Every receptor here comes from a woman aged 30 to 39 in good health. CDR3s include the opening cysteine and the closing phenylalanine or tryptophan. The D gene is left open where the match is weak. Clone size is shown for a subset of rows, as once, few, many or a class of expanded clone.

abundance: once
j_gene: TRBJ1-5
v_gene: TRBV19
d_gene: NA
CDR3aa: CASSILRGERYQPQHF
CDR3nt: TGTGCCAGTAGTATTTTGCGCGGGGAGCGGTATCAGCCCCAGCATTTT

abundance: many
j_gene: TRBJ2-4
v_gene: TRBV27
d_gene: NA
CDR3aa: CASSLNQGMDIQYF
CDR3nt: TGTGCCAGCAGTTTAAACCAGGGCATGGACATTCAGTACTTC

abundance: NA
j_gene: TRBJ1-5
v_gene: TRBV19
d_gene: NA
CDR3aa: CASSRWVDNQPQHF
CDR3nt: TGTGCCAGTAGCCGCTGGGTAGACAATCAGCCCCAGCATTTT

abundance: few
j_gene: TRBJ2-1
v_gene: TRBV16
d_gene: TRBD2
CDR3aa: CASSASGVYNEQFF
CDR3nt: TGTGCCAGCAGCGCTAGCGGGGTCTACAATGAGCAGTTCTTC

abundance: NA
j_gene: TRBJ2-1
v_gene: TRBV5-1
d_gene: TRBD1
CDR3aa: CASSTGDNEQFF
CDR3nt: TGCGCCAGCTCGACAGGGGACAATGAGCAGTTCTTC

abundance: NA
j_gene: TRBJ1-4
v_gene: TRBV27
d_gene: NA
CDR3aa: CASRGSVTNEKLFF
CDR3nt: TGTGCCAGCAGGGGTTCGGTAACTAATGAAAAACTGTTTTTT

abundance: NA
j_gene: TRBJ2-7
v_gene: TRBV18
d_gene: NA
CDR3aa: CASSPEPTYEQYF
CDR3nt: TGTGCCAGCTCACCGGAACCGACCTACGAGCAGTACTTC

abundance: NA
j_gene: TRBJ1-3
v_gene: TRBV6-5
d_gene: NA
CDR3aa: CASSYSTARGNTIYF
CDR3nt: TGTGCCAGCAGTTACTCAACGGCTAGGGGAAACACCATATATTTT

abundance: NA
j_gene: TRBJ2-3
v_gene: TRBV5-6
d_gene: NA
CDR3aa: CASSFLAPDTQYF
CDR3nt: TGTGCCAGCAGCTTCCTAGCGCCAGATACGCAGTATTTT

abundance: NA
j_gene: TRBJ2-2
v_gene: TRBV4-2
d_gene: NA
CDR3aa: CASSQVADNTGELFF
CDR3nt: TGTGCCAGCAGCCAAGTAGCGGACAACACCGGGGAGCTGTTTTTT

abundance: NA
j_gene: TRBJ2-1
v_gene: TRBV10-3
d_gene: TRBD2
CDR3aa: CAISESNSGRIEQFF
CDR3nt: TGTGCCATCAGTGAGTCGAATAGCGGGAGAATTGAGCAGTTCTTC

abundance: NA
j_gene: TRBJ1-2
v_gene: TRBV28
d_gene: TRBD1
CDR3aa: CASSSDRGTDGYTF
CDR3nt: TGTGCCAGCAGTTCCGACAGGGGCACAGATGGCTACACCTTC

abundance: NA
j_gene: TRBJ2-5
v_gene: TRBV29-1
d_gene: NA
CDR3aa: CSVEESRNQETQYF
CDR3nt: TGCAGCGTTGAAGAATCCCGGAACCAAGAGACCCAGTACTTC

abundance: NA
j_gene: TRBJ2-7
v_gene: TRBV4-1
d_gene: TRBD2
CDR3aa: CASSQRAGTSGMYEQYF
CDR3nt: TGCGCCAGCAGCCAGAGAGCCGGGACTAGCGGGATGTACGAGCAGTACTTC

abundance: NA
j_gene: TRBJ2-1
v_gene: TRBV28
d_gene: NA
CDR3aa: CASSSDNEQFF
CDR3nt: TGTGCCAGCAGCTCGGACAATGAGCAGTTCTTC

abundance: few
j_gene: TRBJ2-1
v_gene: TRBV7-2
d_gene: TRBD2
CDR3aa: CASSPQRDSFNEQFF
CDR3nt: TGTGCCAGCAGCCCTCAGCGGGACTCATTTAATGAGCAGTTCTTC